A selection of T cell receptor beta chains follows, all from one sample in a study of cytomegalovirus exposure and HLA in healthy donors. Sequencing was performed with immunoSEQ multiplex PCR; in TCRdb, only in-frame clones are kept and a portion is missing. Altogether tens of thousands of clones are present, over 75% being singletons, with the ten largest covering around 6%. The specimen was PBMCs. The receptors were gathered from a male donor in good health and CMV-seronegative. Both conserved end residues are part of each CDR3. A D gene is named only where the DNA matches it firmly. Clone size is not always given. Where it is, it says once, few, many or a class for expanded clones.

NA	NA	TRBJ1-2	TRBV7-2	TGTGCCAGCAGCCACGACAGGCCCTATGGCTACACCTTC	CASSHDRPYGYTF
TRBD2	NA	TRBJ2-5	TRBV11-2	TGTGCCAGCAGCCCCACCCCCCAGCGGGGGGGCGCAGAGACCCAGTACTTC	CASSPTPQRGGAETQYF
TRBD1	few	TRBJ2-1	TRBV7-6	TGTGCCAGCAGCTTAGTACAGGGGCTCGGGAATGAGCAGTTCTTC	CASSLVQGLGNEQFF
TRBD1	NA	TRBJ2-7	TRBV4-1	TGCGCCAGCAGCCAAGTAATTTATAAAGGGACAGGGACATTCAACGAGCAGTACTTC	CASSQVIYKGTGTFNEQYF
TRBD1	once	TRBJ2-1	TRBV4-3	TGCGCCAGCAGCCAAGATGGGACAGGGTACAATGAGCAGTTCTTC	CASSQDGTGYNEQFF
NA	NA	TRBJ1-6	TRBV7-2	TGTGCCAGCAGCTCGACGTCGGGGTTTTCACCCCTCCACTTT	CASSSTSGFSPLHF
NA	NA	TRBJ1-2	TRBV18	TGTGCCAGCTCACCAACAGAGCTCCTTAACTATGGCTACACCTTC	CASSPTELLNYGYTF
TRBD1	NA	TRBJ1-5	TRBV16	TGTGCCAGCAGCCAATTTAGCCCCAGGGGGAGTAGTCAGCCCCAGCATTTT	CASSQFSPRGSSQPQHF
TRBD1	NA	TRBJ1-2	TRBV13	TGTGCCAGCAGCTTAGATGGACAGGGTGCTAACTATGGCTACACCTTC	CASSLDGQGANYGYTF
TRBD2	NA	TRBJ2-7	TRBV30	TGTGCCTGGAGACTAGCGGGGGGAAACGCCAACTTGATCTACTACGAGCAGTACTTC	CAWRLAGGNANLIYYEQYF